This T cell receptor beta chain was captured by sequencing in a study of cytomegalovirus exposure and HLA in healthy donors. Study-level results: Follow-up analysis later connected one missense variant in DCLRE1C with trimming of TCR beta V- and J-genes.

PCR used 60 Vbeta primers and 13 Jbeta primers. Authors' analysis steps: Counted up in a later analysis, unique TCR beta chains came to some 72 million, with around 10 million shared. Produced via immunoSEQ multiplex PCR; TCRdb's table is partial and in-frame only. V and J calls and clone size are copied from that table; D and trimming were computed from the DNA. The sample contains approximately 110,000 clones, approximately 70% of which appear only once. The CDR3 has 14 residues. The V end was cut by 8 bases, the J end by 3 bases, with 17 bases between. Germline V gives CDR1 SNHLY, CDR2 FYNNEI. Of note for this clone: Its antigen is still unknown.

The gene calls are TRBV2 and TRBJ2-7; D remains unclear. Source material: PBMCs. This receptor was obtained from a man under 40 in good health and CMV-seropositive. The CDR3 spells CASRTTPPGYEQYF. The CDR3, as DNA: TGTGCCAGCCGAACGACCCCGCCGGGCTACGAGCAGTACTTC. Together with reference TRBV2 and TRBJ2-7, the CDR3 gives the full variable domain: EPEVTQTPSHQVTQMGQEVILRCVPISNHLYFYWYRQILGQKVEFLVSFYNNEISEKSEIFDDQFSVERPDGSNFTLKIRSTKLEDSAMYFCASRTTPPGYEQYFGPGTRLTVT.